This paragraph reports one T cell receptor (beta chain). The antigen is not known. These data are taken from a study of T cell responses to AZD1222 COVID-19 vaccine. TCRdb keeps only in-frame clones here, not all; method: immunoSEQ multiplex PCR. The sample lists 150,000 to 180,000 clones; over 75% were seen once. Looked up from germline, CDR1 is SGDLS and CDR2 is YYNGEE. V was clipped by 0 bases and J by 8 bases, with 15 bases between them. The CDR3 runs 15 residues. Study results and limitations: Nearly half of spike-specific TCRs reportedly target variant regions that are unmutated in the B.1.351 and B.1.1.7 variants.

This sequence joins TRBV9 and TRBJ2-1, with D perhaps matching TRBD2 (5 bases). Sequencing was performed on peripheral blood, taken on day 0 of AZD1222 vaccination. The TCR was taken from an adult in good health. This CDR3 reads CASSVERGSADEQFF. In DNA, the CDR3 is TGTGCCAGCAGCGTAGAGCGAGGTTCAGCGGATGAGCAGTTCTTC.